These 4 T cell receptor beta chains originate from one sample sequenced in a study of T cell repertoires in cytomegalovirus infection. TCRdb recomputed calls from the reads with MiXCR, one row per CDR3 protein. The sample yields some 920,000 distinct CDR3 sequences, under 40% seen once. The antigens for these receptors are not known. The source was cultured CD8+ T cells from PBMCs, collected from culture after CMV antigen stimulation. The receptors here all came from a human donor in good health (CMV status not recorded). Some clones in this sample may be carry-over from other donors' samples.

The rearrangement joins TRBV2 to TRBJ1-1; D unclear. Germline loops: CDR1 SNHLY, CDR2 FYNNEI. The CDR3 is 11 residues long. V lost 5 bases and J 7 bases, leaving 8 bases between the germline ends. DNA of the CDR3: TGTGCCAGCAGTAGGATAGGTGAAGCTTTCTTT. Its protein is CASSRIGEAFF. Drawing the rest from reference TRBV2 and TRBJ1-1, the complete variable domain is EPEVTQTPSHQVTQMGQEVILRCVPISNHLYFYWYRQILGQKVEFLVSFYNNEISEKSEIFDDQFSVERPDGSNFTLKIRSTKLEDSAMYFCASSRIGEAFFGQGTRLTVV.

The chain has TRBV20-1 and TRBJ1-2; 8 bases are shared with TRBD1. V dropped 0 bases and J dropped 4; count of bases not matched to a gene: 7. This CDR3 contains 15 residues. The germline CDR1 and CDR2 sequences are DFQATT and SNEGSKA (reference sequence). This CDR3 is CSARDRNRGAYGYTF. The CDR3 region has the DNA TGCAGTGCTAGAGATAGGAACAGGGGGGCCTATGGCTACACCTTC.

This clonotype was seen a handful of times. The chain joins TRBV14 to TRBJ1-4; no clear D. Trimming stripped 2 bases from V and 5 bases from J, with 9 bases between. Germline V gives CDR1 SGHDN, CDR2 FVKESK. This CDR3 comprises 14 residues. As DNA, the CDR3 is TGTGCCAGCAGCCAACTGGGTGGAAATGAAAAACTGTTTTTT. Translation: CASSQLGGNEKLFF.

This clonotype has only a few counts. This chain joins TRBV7-6 and TRBJ1-3; possible D gene TRBD1, 5 bases. Trimming cost V 0 bases and J 4 bases, with 10 bases left between them. Germline V lookup: CDR1 SGHVS, CDR2 FNYEAQ. The CDR3 loop spans 15 amino acids. The CDR3 sequence: CASSLALGGGNTIYF. Here the CDR3 DNA reads TGTGCCAGCAGCTTAGCGCTTGGGGGAGGAAACACCATATATTTT.